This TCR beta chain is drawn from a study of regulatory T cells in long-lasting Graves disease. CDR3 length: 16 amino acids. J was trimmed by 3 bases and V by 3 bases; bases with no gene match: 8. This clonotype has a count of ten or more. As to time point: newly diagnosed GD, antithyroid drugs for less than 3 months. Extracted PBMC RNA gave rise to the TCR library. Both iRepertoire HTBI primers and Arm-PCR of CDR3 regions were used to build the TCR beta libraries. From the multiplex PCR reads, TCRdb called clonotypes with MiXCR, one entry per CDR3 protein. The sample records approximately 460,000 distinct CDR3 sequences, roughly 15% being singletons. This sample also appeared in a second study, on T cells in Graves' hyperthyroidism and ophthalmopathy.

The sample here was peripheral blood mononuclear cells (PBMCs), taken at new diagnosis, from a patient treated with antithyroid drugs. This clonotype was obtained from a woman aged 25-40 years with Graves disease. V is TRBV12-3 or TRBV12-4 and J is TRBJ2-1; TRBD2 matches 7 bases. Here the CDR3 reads CASSFHWASGYNEQFF. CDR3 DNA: TGTGCCAGCAGTTTTCATTGGGCTAGCGGCTACAATGAGCAGTTCTTC.